Presented here are 21 T cell receptor beta chains from one specimen sequenced in a study of shared T cell receptors in the human thymus. Only in-frame clones appear in the TCRdb table, and some are missing; sequencing was by immunoSEQ multiplex PCR. The table records around 730,000 clones, 70% to 90% of them present only once. This sample also belongs to another study, concerning human thymus T cells.

The sample consisted of thymocytes. These receptors were obtained from a girl under three years old with a congenital heart defect.

This chain uses TRBV2 with TRBJ1-1; D uncertain. Germline V lookup: CDR1 SNHLY, CDR2 FYNNEI. V was cut by 10 bases and J by 0 bases, with 24 bases left in between. The CDR3 runs 17 residues. CDR3 amino acids: CANYPFTAGELNTEAFF. The DNA of the CDR3 is TGTGCCAACTACCCTTTTACCGCCGGAGAATTGAACACTGAAGCTTTCTTT.

The chain couples TRBV6-1 to TRBJ1-2, with 7 positions matching TRBD1. The ends lost 6 bases at V and 3 bases at J; junction bases unmatched: 10. CDR3 size: 15 residues. CDR1 and CDR2 (germline): MNHNS, SASEGT. CDR3 in amino acids: CASSAPDRDDYGYTF. CDR3 nucleotide sequence: TGTGCCAGCAGCGCACCCGACAGGGACGACTATGGCTACACCTTC.

The V gene is TRBV18, the J gene TRBJ1-1; TRBD1 matches 8 bases. Trimming took 6 bases from V and 0 from J; bases not matched to a gene: 9. This CDR3 contains 16 residues. The germline CDR1 and CDR2 sequences are KGHSH and LQKENI. This CDR3 reads CASSSRQGTMNTEAFF. Here the CDR3 DNA reads TGTGCCAGCTCGTCGCGACAGGGGACGATGAACACTGAAGCTTTCTTT.

This sequence joins TRBV6-1 and TRBJ1-2, with 7 bases lining up with TRBD1. The CDR3 runs to 14 residues. Trimming removed 3 bases from V and 7 bases from J; junction bases left unmatched: 8. Germline lookup yields CDR1 MNHNS and CDR2 SASEGT. The CDR3 spells CASSDDGQVSGYTF. As DNA, the CDR3 is TGTGCCAGCAGTGACGACGGACAGGTCAGTGGCTACACCTTC.

This chain joins TRBV28 and TRBJ2-7; 13 positions agree with TRBD2. Germline V gives CDR1 MDHEN, CDR2 SYDVKM. The CDR3 runs to 18 residues. With 6 bases clipped from V and 2 bases from J, the junction kept 13 bases outside the gene matches. CDR3 sequence reads: CASRTGTSGAKNTYEQYF. DNA for the CDR3: TGTGCCAGCAGGACCGGGACTAGCGGGGCGAAGAACACCTACGAGCAGTACTTC.

The chain employs TRBV6-5 and TRBJ1-1; D gene ambiguous. CDR3 length equals 14 residues. Germline CDR1 is MNHEY and CDR2 is SVGAGI. The V end was cut by 6 bases, the J end by 0 bases, with 11 bases between. Written as DNA, the CDR3 is TGTGCCAGCAGAGCAATAGCCTTGAACACTGAAGCTTTCTTT. Protein sequence: CASRAIALNTEAFF.

The V and J genes are TRBV4-1 and TRBJ1-2; TRBD1 agrees at 9 bases. The germline V gene has CDR1 MGHRA and CDR2 YSYEKL. CDR3 length equals 17 residues. The V and J ends lost 6 bases and 2 bases, in that order; junction bases with no gene match: 13. The CDR3, as DNA: TGCGCCAGCAGTCAACCCCGGACAGGGGACCGCAACTATGGCTACACCTTC. Translated, it gives CASSQPRTGDRNYGYTF.

This chain connects TRBV25-1 to TRBJ2-1, with TRBD2 matching 9 bases. Germline V gene lookup returns CDR1 MGHDK and CDR2 SYGVNS. This CDR3 has 14 residues. V lost 7 bases and J lost 7; bases outside the gene matches: 8. CDR3 nucleotide sequence: TGTGCCAGCATGGGGCTAGCGGGGAATAATGAGCAGTTCTTC. This sequence encodes CASMGLAGNNEQFF.

The rearrangement links TRBV28 to TRBJ1-6; D not certain. CDR1 MDHEN and CDR2 SYDVKM come from the germline V gene. The CDR3 loop spans 19 amino acids. V shed 1 base and J shed 0 bases, with 16 bases lying between them. The CDR3 DNA reads TGTGCCAGCAGTTTATCAATGGGCCCACACAGCTCCTATAATTCACCCCTCCACTTT. Its translation is CASSLSMGPHSSYNSPLHF.

The V gene is TRBV5-1, the J gene TRBJ2-1; TRBD2 might be the D (5 bases). The ends were cut back, 4 bases at V and 10 bases at J, with 12 bases in the middle. CDR1 SGHRS and CDR2 YFSETQ come from the germline V gene. The CDR3 has 12 amino acids. The CDR3 sequence is CASSPSRGEQFF. The CDR3 bases are TGCGCCAGCAGCCCCTCGCGCGGGGAGCAGTTCTTC. Combining the CDR3 with reference TRBV5-1 and TRBJ2-1 gives the whole variable domain KAGVTQTPRYLIKTRGQQVTLSCSPISGHRSVSWYQQTPGQGLQFLFEYFSETQRNKGNFPGRFSGRQFSNSRSEMNVSTLELGDSALYLCASSPSRGEQFFGPGTRLTVL.

The J gene is TRBJ1-4, the V gene TRBV5-1, with D tentatively TRBD1 (6 bases). With 4 bases removed from V and 0 bases from J, the gap between germline ends came to 19 bases. CDR1 SGHRS and CDR2 YFSETQ come from the germline V gene. The CDR3 has 18 residues. In DNA form, the CDR3 reads TGCGCCAGCAGCCAGGGCTCCGGACAGCCCACAACTAATGAAAAACTGTTTTTT. Protein sequence: CASSQGSGQPTTNEKLFF.

The chain combines TRBV10-3 with TRBJ1-1; 8 bases map to TRBD1. V shed 7 bases and J 5 bases; nucleotides not matched to a gene: 9. This CDR3 comprises 14 residues. The germline gives CDR1 ENHRY, CDR2 SYGVKD. CDR3 nucleotide sequence: TGTGCCATCACCCGGACAGGGAGGTTGACTGAAGCTTTCTTT. This sequence encodes CAITRTGRLTEAFF.

This chain links TRBV10-3 with TRBJ2-2; TRBD2 might be the D (7 bases). The germline V gene encodes CDR1 ENHRY and CDR2 SYGVKD. This CDR3 region has 16 residues. The V end was cut by 2 bases, the J end by 5 bases, with 15 bases between. The CDR3 sequence: CAISEPRGGRTGELFF. The CDR3 nucleotides are TGTGCCATCAGTGAGCCCAGGGGAGGGAGGACCGGGGAGCTGTTTTTT.

CDR3 coding DNA: TGCGCCAGCAGCCAAATTCGGGGGGGCTGTTCGTACAATGAGCAGTTCTTC. Translation gives CASSQIRGGCSYNEQFF. This chain uses TRBV4-1 with TRBJ2-1; 8 nucleotides match TRBD2. Trimming took 2 bases from V and 4 from J; bases not matched to a gene: 10. From germline, CDR1 is MGHRA and CDR2 YSYEKL. The CDR3 length is 17 residues.

V is TRBV28 and J is TRBJ1-1; 9 bases line up with TRBD1. The CDR3 runs to 15 residues. Unmatched junction bases numbered 8, after V lost 4 bases and J lost 5 bases. Germline V gene sequence: CDR1 MDHEN, CDR2 SYDVKM. CDR3 loop: CASSCDRGERTEAFF. The CDR3 DNA reads as TGTGCCAGCAGTTGCGACAGGGGGGAGAGGACTGAAGCTTTCTTT.

The chain employs TRBV6-1 and TRBJ1-1; no clear D gene. CDR1 and CDR2 (germline): MNHNS, SASEGT. The germline V and J ends were trimmed by 3 bases and 2 bases, with 13 bases remaining between them. CDR3 size: 15 residues. CDR3: CASSDRETLNTEAFF. CDR3 coding DNA: TGTGCCAGCAGTGATAGAGAAACCTTAAACACTGAAGCTTTCTTT.

V gene TRBV19 combines with J gene TRBJ1-5, with 9 bases identical to TRBD1. V was clipped by 5 bases and J by 5 bases; unmatched bases: 4. Germline V lookup: CDR1 LNHDA, CDR2 SQIVND (reference sequence). The CDR3 has 14 residues. The CDR3 DNA reads TGTGCCAGTAGTGTGGACAGGGGCCATCAGCCCCAGCATTTT. The encoded protein is CASSVDRGHQPQHF.

The V gene is TRBV29-1, the J gene TRBJ2-5; unclear D gene. Germline-derived CDR1 and CDR2 are SQVTM and ANQGSEA. CDR3 size: 15 residues. Trimming cost V 0 bases and J 1 base, with 12 bases left between them. In DNA, the CDR3 is TGCAGCGTTGAAGATTTGAGGAAGATCCAAGAGACCCAGTACTTC. This encodes CSVEDLRKIQETQYF.

The chain combines TRBV5-6 with TRBJ2-7; TRBD2 might be the D (7 bases). This CDR3 has 14 amino acids. Per germline, CDR1 SGHDT and CDR2 YYEEEE. V was clipped by 6 bases and J by 1 base, with 14 bases between them. CDR3: CASNKGGVSYEQYF. For the CDR3, the DNA is TGTGCCAGCAATAAAGGGGGGGTATCCTACGAGCAGTACTTC.

This chain joins TRBV7-6 and TRBJ2-7, with no clear D. The CDR3 is 20 amino acids. CDR1 and CDR2 (germline): SGHVS, FNYEAQ. V was pared by 6 bases and J by 0 bases, with 30 bases between. DNA of the CDR3: TGTGCCAGCAGTCAAGACCCGAATAACAGACCCAACACAAGCTCCTACGAGCAGTACTTC. It translates to CASSQDPNNRPNTSSYEQYF.

V usage is TRBV28 and J usage is TRBJ2-2; TRBD1 might be the D (5 bases). Germline CDR1 MDHEN, CDR2 SYDVKM. Trimming pared 3 bases from V and 3 bases from J, leaving 11 bases between. This CDR3 is 15 amino acids long. CDR3 nucleotides: TGTGCCAGCAGTTTGCAGGGATTGGACACCGGGGAGCTGTTTTTT. Encoded protein: CASSLQGLDTGELFF.